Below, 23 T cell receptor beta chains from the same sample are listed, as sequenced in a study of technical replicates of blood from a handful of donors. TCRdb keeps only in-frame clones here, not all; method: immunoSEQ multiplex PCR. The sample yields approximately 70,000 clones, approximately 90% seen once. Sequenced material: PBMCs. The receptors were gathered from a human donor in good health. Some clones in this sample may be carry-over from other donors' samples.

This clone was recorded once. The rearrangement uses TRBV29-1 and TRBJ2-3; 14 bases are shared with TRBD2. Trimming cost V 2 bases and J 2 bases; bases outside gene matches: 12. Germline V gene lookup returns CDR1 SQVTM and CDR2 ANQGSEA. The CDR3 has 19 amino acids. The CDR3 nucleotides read TGCAGCGTTGAATTGGGACTAGCGGGGGCCGCCGACCCCACAGATACGCAGTATTTT. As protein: CSVELGLAGAADPTDTQYF.

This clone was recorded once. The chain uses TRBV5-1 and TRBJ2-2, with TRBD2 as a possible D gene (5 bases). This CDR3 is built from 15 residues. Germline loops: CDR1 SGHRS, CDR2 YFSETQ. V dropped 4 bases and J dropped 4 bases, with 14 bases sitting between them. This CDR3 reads CASSELEGGTGELFF. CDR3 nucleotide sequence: TGCGCCAGCAGCGAACTAGAAGGAGGCACCGGGGAGCTGTTTTTT. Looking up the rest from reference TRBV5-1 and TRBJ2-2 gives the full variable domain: KAGVTQTPRYLIKTRGQQVTLSCSPISGHRSVSWYQQTPGQGLQFLFEYFSETQRNKGNFPGRFSGRQFSNSRSEMNVSTLELGDSALYLCASSELEGGTGELFFGEGSRLTVL.

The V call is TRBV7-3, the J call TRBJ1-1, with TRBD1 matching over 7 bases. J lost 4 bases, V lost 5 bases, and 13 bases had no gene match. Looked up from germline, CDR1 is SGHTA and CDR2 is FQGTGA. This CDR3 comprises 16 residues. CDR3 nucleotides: TGTGCCAGCAGCGCCCGGACAGGTGGGCCTCTCACTGAAGCTTTCTTT. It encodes CASSARTGGPLTEAFF.

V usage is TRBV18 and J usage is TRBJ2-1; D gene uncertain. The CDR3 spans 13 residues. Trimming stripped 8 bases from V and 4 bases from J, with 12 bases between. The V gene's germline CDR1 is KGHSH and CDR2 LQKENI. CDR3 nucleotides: TGTGCCAGCGAGGCTTGGCAGTACAATGAGCAGTTCTTC. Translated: CASEAWQYNEQFF. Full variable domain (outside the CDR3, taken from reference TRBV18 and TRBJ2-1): NAGVMQNPRHLVRRRGQEARLRCSPMKGHSHVYWYRQLPEEGLKFMVYLQKENIIDESGMPKERFSAEFPKEGPSILRIQQVVRGDSAAYFCASEAWQYNEQFFGPGTRLTVL.

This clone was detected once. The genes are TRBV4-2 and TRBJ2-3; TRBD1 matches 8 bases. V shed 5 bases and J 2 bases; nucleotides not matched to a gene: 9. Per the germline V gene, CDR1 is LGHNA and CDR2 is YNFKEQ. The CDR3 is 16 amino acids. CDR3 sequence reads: CASSFDGTGDTDTQYF. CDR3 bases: TGTGCCAGCAGCTTCGACGGGACAGGAGACACAGATACGCAGTATTTT.

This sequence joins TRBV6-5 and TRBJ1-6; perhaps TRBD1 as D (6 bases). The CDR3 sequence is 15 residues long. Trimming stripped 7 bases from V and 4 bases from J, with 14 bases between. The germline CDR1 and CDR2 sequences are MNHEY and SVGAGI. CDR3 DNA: TGTGCCAGCACCTCGACAGGTCCTTATAATTCACCCCTCCACTTT. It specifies CASTSTGPYNSPLHF.

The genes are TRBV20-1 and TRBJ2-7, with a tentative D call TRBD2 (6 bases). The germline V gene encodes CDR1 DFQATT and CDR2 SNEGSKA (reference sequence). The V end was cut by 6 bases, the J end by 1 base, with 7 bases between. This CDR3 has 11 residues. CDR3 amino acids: CSAGGSYEQYF. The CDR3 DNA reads TGCAGTGCGGGGGGTTCCTACGAGCAGTACTTC.

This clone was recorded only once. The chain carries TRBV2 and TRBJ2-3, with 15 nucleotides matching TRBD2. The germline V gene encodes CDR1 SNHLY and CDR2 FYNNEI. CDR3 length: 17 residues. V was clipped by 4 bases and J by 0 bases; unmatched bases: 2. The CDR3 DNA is TGTGCCAGCAGTGGGGGGACTAGCGGGAGGAGCACAGATACGCAGTATTTT. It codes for CASSGGTSGRSTDTQYF.

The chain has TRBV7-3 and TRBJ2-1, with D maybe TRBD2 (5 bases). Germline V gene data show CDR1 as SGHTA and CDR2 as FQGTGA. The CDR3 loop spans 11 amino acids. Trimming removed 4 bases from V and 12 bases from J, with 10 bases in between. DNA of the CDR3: TGTGCCAGCAGCTCCGGACTGTTGCAGTTCTTC. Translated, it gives CASSSGLLQFF. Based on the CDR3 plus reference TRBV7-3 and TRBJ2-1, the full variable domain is GAGVSQTPSNKVTEKGKYVELRCDPISGHTALYWYRQSLGQGPEFLIYFQGTGAADDSGLPNDRFFAVRPEGSVSTLKIQRTERGDSAVYLCASSSGLLQFFGPGTRLTVL.

This chain's CDR3 is CASSYSNLASHEQFF. CDR3 DNA sequence: TGTGCCAGCAGTTACTCGAACTTGGCTAGCCATGAGCAGTTCTTC. The chain combines TRBV6-5 with TRBJ2-1, with D perhaps TRBD2 (5 bases). The germline V gene has CDR1 MNHEY and CDR2 SVGAGI. This CDR3 has 15 amino acids. Deletions cut 0 bases from V and 8 bases from J, with 14 bases between.

The DNA of the CDR3 is TGTGCCAGCAGCCAAGGGACAGTCTATGGCTACACCTTC. Protein: CASSQGTVYGYTF. V usage is TRBV7-9 and J usage is TRBJ1-2; 7 nucleotides align to TRBD1. CDR1 and CDR2 (germline): SEHNR, FQNEAQ (reference sequence). The CDR3 spans 13 residues. V lost 5 bases and J lost 4; bases outside the gene matches: 4.

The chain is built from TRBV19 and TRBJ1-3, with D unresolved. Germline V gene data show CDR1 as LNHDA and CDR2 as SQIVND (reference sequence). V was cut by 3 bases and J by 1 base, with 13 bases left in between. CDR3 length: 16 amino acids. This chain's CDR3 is CASSIMAAASGNTIYF. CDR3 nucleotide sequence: TGTGCCAGTAGTATTATGGCGGCGGCGTCTGGAAACACCATATATTTT.

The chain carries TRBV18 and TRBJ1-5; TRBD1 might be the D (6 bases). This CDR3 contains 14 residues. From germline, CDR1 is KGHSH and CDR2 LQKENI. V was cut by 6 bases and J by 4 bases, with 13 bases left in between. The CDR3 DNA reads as TGTGCCAGCTCGACAGAGACAGGAAATCAGCCCCAGCATTTT. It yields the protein CASSTETGNQPQHF. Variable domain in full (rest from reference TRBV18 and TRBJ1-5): NAGVMQNPRHLVRRRGQEARLRCSPMKGHSHVYWYRQLPEEGLKFMVYLQKENIIDESGMPKERFSAEFPKEGPSILRIQQVVRGDSAAYFCASSTETGNQPQHFGDGTRLSIL.

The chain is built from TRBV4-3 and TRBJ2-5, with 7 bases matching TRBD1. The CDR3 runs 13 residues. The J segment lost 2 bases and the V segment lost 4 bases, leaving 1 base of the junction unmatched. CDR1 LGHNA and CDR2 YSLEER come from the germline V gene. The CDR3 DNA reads TGCGCCAGCAGCCCGGGACAGCAAGAGACCCAGTACTTC. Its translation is CASSPGQQETQYF.

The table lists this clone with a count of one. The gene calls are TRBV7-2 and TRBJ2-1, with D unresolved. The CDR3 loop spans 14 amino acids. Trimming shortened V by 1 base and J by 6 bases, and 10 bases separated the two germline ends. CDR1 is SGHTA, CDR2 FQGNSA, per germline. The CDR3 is CASSLGVAVNEQFF. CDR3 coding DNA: TGTGCCAGCAGCTTAGGCGTGGCGGTCAATGAGCAGTTCTTC.

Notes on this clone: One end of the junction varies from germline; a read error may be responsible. The CDR3 DNA reads as TGCGCCAGCAGCCAAGACATACGGACTAGAGGGCACTTC. It encodes CASSQDIRTRGHF. V usage is TRBV4-1 and J usage is TRBJ2-4, with 7 nucleotides matching TRBD2. CDR1 and CDR2 (germline): MGHRA, YSYEKL. This CDR3 spans 13 amino acids.

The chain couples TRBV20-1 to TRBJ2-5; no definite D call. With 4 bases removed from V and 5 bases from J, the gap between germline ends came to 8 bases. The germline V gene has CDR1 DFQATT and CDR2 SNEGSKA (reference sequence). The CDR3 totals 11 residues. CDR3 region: CSATFRETQYF. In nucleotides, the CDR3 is TGCAGTGCTACCTTTCGGGAGACCCAGTACTTC.

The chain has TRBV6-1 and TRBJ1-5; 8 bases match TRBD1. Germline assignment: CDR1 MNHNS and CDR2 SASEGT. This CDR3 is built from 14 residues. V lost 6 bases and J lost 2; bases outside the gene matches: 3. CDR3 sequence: CASRAGGGNQPQHF. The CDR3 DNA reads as TGTGCCAGCAGGGCAGGGGGCGGCAATCAGCCCCAGCATTTT.

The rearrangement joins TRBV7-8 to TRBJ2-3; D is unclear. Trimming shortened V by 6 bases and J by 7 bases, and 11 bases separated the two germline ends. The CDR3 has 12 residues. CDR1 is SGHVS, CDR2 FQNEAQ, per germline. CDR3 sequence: CASRSGFYTQYF. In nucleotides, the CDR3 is TGTGCCAGCAGATCAGGTTTCTATACGCAGTATTTT.

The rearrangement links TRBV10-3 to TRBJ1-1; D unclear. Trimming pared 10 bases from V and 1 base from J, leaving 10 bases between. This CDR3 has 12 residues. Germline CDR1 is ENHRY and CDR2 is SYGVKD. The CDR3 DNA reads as TGTGCCACCGCGACGGGGAACACTGAAGCTTTCTTT. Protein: CATATGNTEAFF.

The CDR3 region has the DNA TGCGCCAGCAGCCAAGATTCTGGGAGCGAGCAGTACTTC. It encodes CASSQDSGSEQYF. The V call is TRBV4-3, the J call TRBJ2-7, with D possibly TRBD2 on 5 matching bases. The CDR3 has 13 residues. Germline assignment: CDR1 LGHNA and CDR2 YSLEER. V lost 0 bases and J 6 bases, leaving 9 bases between the germline ends.

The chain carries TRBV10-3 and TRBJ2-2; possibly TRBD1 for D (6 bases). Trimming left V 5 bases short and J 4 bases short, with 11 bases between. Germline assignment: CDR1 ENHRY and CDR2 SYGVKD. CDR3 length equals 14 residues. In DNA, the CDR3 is TGTGCCATCAGTAACACAGGGTCCACCGGGGAGCTGTTTTTT. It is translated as CAISNTGSTGELFF.

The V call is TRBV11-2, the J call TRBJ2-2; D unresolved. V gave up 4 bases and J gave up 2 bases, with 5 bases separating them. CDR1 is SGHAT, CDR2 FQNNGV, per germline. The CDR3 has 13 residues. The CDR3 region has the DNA TGTGCCAGCAGCTCCCTCAACACCGGGGAGCTGTTTTTT. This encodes CASSSLNTGELFF.